The 10 T cell receptor beta chains below all came from one sample that was sequenced in a study of shared clonotypes between healthy human individuals. Here immunoSEQ multiplex PCR was the method, and the copy in TCRdb shows in-frame clones only, minus some. The data show around 2.5 million clones, under 95% seen once. The specimen sequenced was naive CD4+ T cells from PBMCs. The subset: CD45RA+ positively selected. The receptors here all came from a man younger than 35 in good health. Some clones in this sample may be carry-over from other donors' samples.

The gene calls are TRBV7-9 and TRBJ1-2; D may be TRBD1 (5 bases). Looked up from germline, CDR1 is SEHNR and CDR2 is FQNEAQ (reference sequence). The ends were cut back, 5 bases at V and 4 bases at J, with 14 bases in the middle. The CDR3 length is 14 residues. The CDR3 region is CASSTPGLFYGYTF. The DNA of the CDR3 is TGTGCCAGCAGCACTCCGGGACTGTTCTATGGCTACACCTTC.

The chain recombines TRBV4-1 with TRBJ2-3, with 11 bases that match TRBD2. The CDR3 loop spans 15 amino acids. The trim removed 1 base at V and 5 bases at J, leaving 2 bases unmatched. The V gene's germline CDR1 is MGHRA and CDR2 YSYEKL. CDR3 residues: CASSQGLAGRDTQYF. CDR3 nucleotides: TGCGCCAGCAGCCAAGGACTAGCGGGACGAGATACGCAGTATTTT.

This chain connects TRBV7-3 to TRBJ2-7, with a possible D match to TRBD2 (6 bases). Between the trimmed V and J ends, which lost 4 bases and 0 bases, there was a span of 13 bases. This CDR3 is 15 amino acids long. CDR1 and CDR2 from the germline V gene are SGHTA and FQGTGA. The CDR3 DNA is TGTGCCAGCAGCTATGACGGGGGTAGCTCCTACGAGCAGTACTTC. Translated, it gives CASSYDGGSSYEQYF.

The rearrangement links TRBV15 to TRBJ2-1; 8 positions match TRBD2. Unmatched junction bases numbered 0, after V lost 1 base and J lost 4 bases. This CDR3 has 14 amino acids. CDR1 is LNHNV, CDR2 YYDKDF, per germline (reference sequence). The CDR3, as DNA: TGTGCCACCAGCAGAGCGGGAGGGTACAATGAGCAGTTCTTC. It translates to CATSRAGGYNEQFF.

The V call is TRBV11-2, the J call TRBJ2-7; 11 bases are shared with TRBD2. CDR1 is SGHAT, CDR2 FQNNGV, per germline. This CDR3 comprises 16 residues. V shed 3 bases and J 2 bases; nucleotides not matched to a gene: 6. The CDR3 sequence: CASSFTSGSTTYEQYF. CDR3 DNA: TGTGCCAGCAGCTTCACTAGCGGGAGTACCACCTACGAGCAGTACTTC.

The V call is TRBV25-1, the J call TRBJ2-7; the D gene is possibly TRBD1 (6 bases). The V gene's germline CDR1 is MGHDK and CDR2 SYGVNS. There are 14 residues in the CDR3. V lost 4 bases and J lost 7, with 17 bases in between. The CDR3 DNA sequence: TGTGCCAGCAGTGCCCCGGGACAATTGTATGAGCAGTACTTC. Its protein product is CASSAPGQLYEQYF.

This rearrangement joins TRBV27 to TRBJ1-3; 7 bases line up with TRBD1. The CDR3 sequence is 14 residues long. With 4 bases clipped from V and 5 bases from J, the junction kept 5 bases outside the gene matches. CDR1 is MNHEY and CDR2 is SMNVEV in the germline V gene (reference sequence). CDR3 bases: TGTGCCAGCAGTTCCTACAGGGGCCGAAACACCATATATTTT. This gives the protein CASSSYRGRNTIYF.

CDR3 sequence: CASSAGTSGSRYNEQFF. Written as DNA, the CDR3 is TGTGCCAGCAGCGCCGGGACTAGCGGGAGTCGCTACAATGAGCAGTTCTTC. The chain combines TRBV5-4 with TRBJ2-1; 14 nucleotides match TRBD2. Trimming at V came to 4 bases and at J to 3 bases, leaving 6 bases not matched to a gene. The CDR3 loop spans 17 amino acids. Per germline, CDR1 SGHNT and CDR2 YYREEE (reference sequence). The complete variable domain, with remaining parts taken from reference TRBV5-4 and TRBJ2-1, reads ETGVTQSPTHLIKTRGQQVTLRCSSQSGHNTVSWYQQALGQGPQFIFQYYREEENGRGNFPPRFSGLQFPNYSSELNVNALELDDSALYLCASSAGTSGSRYNEQFFGPGTRLTVL.

This chain uses TRBV7-2 with TRBJ2-3; D might be TRBD2 (5 bases). Germline CDR1 SGHTA, CDR2 FQGNSA. CDR3 length equals 12 residues. V was cut by 4 bases and J by 9 bases, with 11 bases left in between. This CDR3 is CASSSPSGTQYF. The CDR3 nucleotides are TGTGCCAGCAGCTCTCCCAGCGGCACGCAGTATTTT.

The rearrangement joins TRBV28 to TRBJ2-3; D is perhaps TRBD2 (5 bases). The CDR3 length is 12 residues. With 4 bases removed from V and 10 bases from J, the gap between germline ends came to 12 bases. Germline CDR1 reads MDHEN; CDR2 reads SYDVKM. CDR3 nucleotides: TGTGCCAGCAGTTCCTTTACTAGTGCGCAGTATTTT. It is translated as CASSSFTSAQYF.